What follows are 20 T cell receptor beta chains derived from one specimen sequenced in a study of siplizumab effects on memory and regulatory T cells. Clones were sequenced by immunoSEQ multiplex PCR, and TCRdb holds only the in-frame ones, with some missing. The sample records some 100,000 clones, roughly 93% being singletons. The sequenced sample was CD8+ T cells sorted from blood. Receptors originate from a human donor in good health.

V gene TRBV27 combines with J gene TRBJ1-5; D is ambiguous. With 1 base removed from V and 6 bases from J, the gap between germline ends came to 7 bases. Germline V gene sequence: CDR1 MNHEY, CDR2 SMNVEV (reference sequence). The CDR3 length is 13 residues. The CDR3, as DNA: TGTGCCAGCAGTTTATTGGTAGGTCAGCCCCAGCATTTT. Its protein is CASSLLVGQPQHF.

The genes are TRBV6-5 and TRBJ2-7; D uncertain. The ends were cut back, 6 bases at V and 0 bases at J, with 12 bases in the middle. Germline values: CDR1 MNHEY, CDR2 SVGAGI. The CDR3 covers 14 residues. For the CDR3, the DNA is TGTGCCAGCAGCCCCCTCGCAGGCTCCTACGAGCAGTACTTC. It is translated as CASSPLAGSYEQYF.

CDR3 sequence: CASSFRSGNYGYTF. CDR3 nucleotide sequence: TGTGCCAGCAGCTTTCGTTCGGGTAACTATGGCTACACCTTC. The rearrangement links TRBV5-4 to TRBJ1-2; D is unresolved. This CDR3 has 14 amino acids. The germline V gene encodes CDR1 SGHNT and CDR2 YYREEE (reference sequence). Trimming took 2 bases from V and 1 from J, leaving 9 bases between them. The entire variable domain, with the rest obtained from reference TRBV5-4 and TRBJ1-2, is as follows: ETGVTQSPTHLIKTRGQQVTLRCSSQSGHNTVSWYQQALGQGPQFIFQYYREEENGRGNFPPRFSGLQFPNYSSELNVNALELDDSALYLCASSFRSGNYGYTFGSGTRLTVV.

With respect to this clone: Other DNA sequences within the sample encode an identical CDR3. The chain couples TRBV4-3 to TRBJ2-7; tentatively, D is TRBD1 or TRBD2 (5 bases each). With 4 bases removed from V and 4 bases from J, the gap between germline ends came to 14 bases. The CDR3 runs to 14 residues. Germline CDR1 reads LGHNA; CDR2 reads YSLEER. The CDR3 protein is CASSPGTGFYEQYF. CDR3 sequence (DNA): TGCGCCAGCAGCCCCGGGACCGGTTTTTACGAGCAGTACTTC.

The rearrangement links TRBV7-8 to TRBJ1-1; D may be TRBD1 (6 bases). The germline CDR1 and CDR2 sequences are SGHVS and FQNEAQ. V was pared by 2 bases and J by 4 bases, with 11 bases between. CDR3 size: 14 residues. CDR3 loop: CASSLNPGVTEAFF. In DNA, the CDR3 is TGTGCCAGCAGCTTAAACCCAGGGGTCACTGAAGCTTTCTTT.

J is TRBJ1-5 and V is TRBV19; TRBD1 is a possible D gene (6 bases). Germline values: CDR1 LNHDA, CDR2 SQIVND (reference sequence). V was trimmed by 1 base and J by 6 bases, leaving 7 bases between them. The CDR3 spans 13 residues. The CDR3 sequence: CASSIVQGQPQHF. CDR3 coding DNA: TGTGCCAGTAGTATAGTACAGGGTCAGCCCCAGCATTTT.

The V gene is TRBV19, the J gene TRBJ1-2; TRBD1 might be the D (5 bases). Trimming removed 5 bases at V and 4 bases at J, with 8 bases between. The CDR3 has 12 amino acids. Germline V gives CDR1 LNHDA, CDR2 SQIVND (reference sequence). The CDR3, as DNA: TGTGCCAGTAGTTGGGACCGCTATGGCTACACCTTC. Translation gives CASSWDRYGYTF.

This CDR3 reads CASRSGFRAYEKLFF. The CDR3 DNA sequence: TGTGCCAGCAGATCCGGGTTCAGGGCGTATGAAAAACTGTTTTTT. The rearrangement uses TRBV6-5 and TRBJ1-4; a possible D gene is TRBD1 (5 bases). The CDR3 is 15 amino acids. From germline, CDR1 is MNHEY and CDR2 SVGAGI. Trimming pared 6 bases from V and 6 bases from J, leaving 17 bases between.

The chain uses TRBV2 and TRBJ1-5; D is undetermined. Germline V gene sequence: CDR1 SNHLY, CDR2 FYNNEI. The CDR3 covers 14 residues. Trimming stripped 4 bases from V and 4 bases from J, with 11 bases between. CDR3 loop: CASSAWTGNQPQHF. The CDR3 DNA is TGTGCCAGCAGTGCTTGGACCGGGAATCAGCCCCAGCATTTT.

The chain joins TRBV7-3 to TRBJ2-5; D call uncertain. V gave up 2 bases and J gave up 3 bases, with 7 bases separating them. The CDR3 is made up of 13 amino acids. Germline CDR1 reads SGHTA; CDR2 reads FQGTGA. The CDR3 nucleotides read TGTGCCAGCAGCTTATGGGAAGAAGAGACCCAGTACTTC. Translated: CASSLWEEETQYF. The whole variable domain, remainder taken from reference TRBV7-3 and TRBJ2-5, is GAGVSQTPSNKVTEKGKYVELRCDPISGHTALYWYRQSLGQGPEFLIYFQGTGAADDSGLPNDRFFAVRPEGSVSTLKIQRTERGDSAVYLCASSLWEEETQYFGPGTRLLVL.

The chain links TRBV27 to TRBJ1-2, with D possibly being TRBD1 (5 bases). Trimming removed 5 bases from V and 0 bases from J, with 10 bases in between. Germline CDR1 MNHEY, CDR2 SMNVEV (reference sequence). The CDR3 consists of 14 residues. For the CDR3, the DNA is TGTGCCAGCAGTACCAGGGAAACTAACTATGGCTACACCTTC. Its translation is CASSTRETNYGYTF.

The chain is built from TRBV4-3 and TRBJ2-7, with 9 bases matching TRBD2. V was pared by 3 bases and J by 4 bases, with 7 bases of the junction left unmatched. The CDR3 has 15 amino acids. The germline CDR1 and CDR2 sequences are LGHNA and YSLEER. DNA for the CDR3: TGCGCCAGCAGCCAGGAGGGTAGCGGGAGATACGAGCAGTACTTC. Amino acid sequence: CASSQEGSGRYEQYF.

This rearrangement joins TRBV5-1 to TRBJ1-5; D ambiguous. Per germline, CDR1 SGHRS and CDR2 YFSETQ. CDR3 length equals 15 residues. V dropped 1 base and J dropped 0 bases, with 8 bases sitting between them. The CDR3 sequence: CASSLNGYSNQPQHF. The CDR3 DNA reads TGCGCCAGCAGCTTGAATGGTTATAGCAATCAGCCCCAGCATTTT.

V and J are TRBV12-5 and TRBJ2-5; 8 bases line up with TRBD2. Per the germline V gene, CDR1 is LGHNT and CDR2 is FRNRAP. V trimming: 0 bases; J trimming: 5 bases; junction bases outside the gene matches: 11. This CDR3 has 17 amino acids. The CDR3 sequence: CASGLVTAGGSMETQYF. CDR3 sequence (DNA): TGTGCTAGTGGTTTGGTTACCGCGGGGGGCTCGATGGAGACCCAGTACTTC.

On this clone: An end of the junction does not agree with germline; a read error may underlie this. The chain employs TRBV7-7 and TRBJ1-1; D might be TRBD1 (5 bases). Germline V gives CDR1 SSHAT, CDR2 FNYEAQ (reference sequence). The CDR3 has 18 amino acids. The CDR3 sequence is CASSLLKRGGRTNTEAFF. The DNA of the CDR3 is TGTGCTAGCAGCCTTTTAAAGCGGGGGGGACGGACGAACACTGAAGCTTTCTTT. Full variable domain (missing parts from reference TRBV7-7 and TRBJ1-1): GAGVSQSPRYKVTKRGQDVTLRCDPISSHATLYWYQQALGQGPEFLTYFNYEAQPDKSGLPSDRFSAERPEGSISTLTIQRTEQRDSAMYRCASSLLKRGGRTNTEAFFGQGTRLTVV.

This clone was recorded once. V is TRBV6-5 and J is TRBJ1-2; a weak D match, TRBD1 (5 bases). V gave up 4 bases and J gave up 7 bases, with 16 bases separating them. CDR1 MNHEY and CDR2 SVGAGI come from the germline V gene. The CDR3 length is 14 residues. CDR3 sequence: CASSFSGTEIGYTF. The CDR3 coding sequence is TGTGCCAGCAGTTTCTCCGGGACCGAGATTGGCTACACCTTC.

The chain uses TRBV13 and TRBJ1-6; D remains ambiguous. Germline V gives CDR1 PRHDT, CDR2 FYEKMQ (reference sequence). There are 12 residues in the CDR3. V was clipped by 2 bases and J by 9 bases, with 5 bases between them. In nucleotides, the CDR3 is TGTGCCAGCAGCTTAAGGAGTTCACCCCTCCACTTT. It is translated as CASSLRSSPLHF.

The chain employs TRBV4-1 and TRBJ2-3; D unresolved. The CDR3 contains 13 residues. Germline loops: CDR1 MGHRA, CDR2 YSYEKL. V lost 1 base, J lost 5 bases, and 7 bases lay in between. In nucleotides, the CDR3 is TGCGCCAGCAGCCAAGGTCGCGGAGATACGCAGTATTTT. It codes for CASSQGRGDTQYF.

This sequence joins TRBV7-9 and TRBJ2-5, with D hard to call. With 3 bases removed from V and 1 base from J, the gap between germline ends came to 3 bases. Germline V CDR1 and CDR2: SEHNR, FQNEAQ (reference sequence). The CDR3 consists of 12 residues. The CDR3 region has the DNA TGTGCCAGCAGCTTTCCCCAAGAGACCCAGTACTTC. Translated, it gives CASSFPQETQYF. The whole variable domain, remainder taken from reference TRBV7-9 and TRBJ2-5, is DTGVSQNPRHKITKRGQNVTFRCDPISEHNRLYWYRQTLGQGPEFLTYFQNEAQLEKSRLLSDRFSAERPKGSFSTLEIQRTEQGDSAMYLCASSFPQETQYFGPGTRLLVL.

The V gene is TRBV21-1, the J gene TRBJ2-7; the DNA was not compared with TRBD2, the D call given in the table. TRBV21-1 is reported as a pseudogene. The CDR3 has 16 residues. The CDR3 reads CASSKVASGRADEQYF. The DNA for the CDR3 is TGTGCCAGCAGCAAAGTGGCTAGCGGGAGGGCAGACGAGCAGTACTTC.